The source of this T cell receptor beta chain is a study of blood T cell repertoires in COVID-19. Looking at the study overall: The United States, Italy and Spain supplied acute and convalescent COVID-19 samples. The cDNA or gDNA used as material had been derived from T cells, B-cell-depleted T cells, or PBMCs.

In the study's own analysis: Amplification from reference gene primers served as the basis for estimated nucleated cell counts. Produced via immunoSEQ multiplex PCR; TCRdb's table is partial and in-frame only. V, J and clone size reflect that table, while D and trimming were determined from the DNA. This table holds 140,000 to 150,000 clones, roughly 89% found once. CDR3 length: 14 amino acids. Trimming stripped 6 bases from V and 4 bases from J, with 12 bases between. Germline assignment: CDR1 KGHDR and CDR2 SFDVKD. The origin of this receptor is a woman in her forties or fifties with active or convalescent COVID-19. The sequenced sample consisted of peripheral blood. The chain uses TRBV24-1 and TRBJ1-3; D call uncertain. CDR3 protein: CATSLESRGNTIYF. CDR3 coding DNA: TGTGCCACCAGTCTCGAGTCGCGGGGAAACACCATATATTTT.